This T cell receptor (beta chain) was obtained from a study of Ad26.COV2.S vaccination and SARS-CoV-2 variants. Background on the study: A participant enrolled in the COV1001 Ad26.COV2.S trial arm provided the sample. Study findings and constraints: Those who received vaccine or placebo ended up with similar non-spike TCR breadth.

With regard to this clone: Its antigen is undetermined.

Treatment reported: some 20 received Ad26.COV2.S at low or high dose, single or two shots; about 5 received placebo; per-sample allocation not given. Vaccine and placebo recipients were sampled on day 63 after the first injection. Profiling relied on immunoSEQ multiplex PCR, and the TCRdb table lists in-frame clones only, not all of them. The top ten clones hold approximately 1.6% of a sample with over 400,000 clones, 92% of them seen once. The sequence came from a person between 18 and 65 years old who received the Ad26.COV2.S COVID-19 vaccine or a placebo. The material was peripheral blood, obtained in a trial of Ad26.COV2.S vaccine versus placebo.

Here the CDR3 DNA reads TGCGCCAGCAGCGCCGGGACAGGGGACACCGGGGAGCTGTTTTTT. The encoded protein is CASSAGTGDTGELFF. The chain carries TRBV5-1 and TRBJ2-2, with 10 bases matching TRBD1. The length of the CDR3 is 15 residues. The germline V gene encodes CDR1 SGHRS and CDR2 YFSETQ. Trimming at V came to 4 bases and at J to 3 bases, leaving 3 bases not matched to a gene.